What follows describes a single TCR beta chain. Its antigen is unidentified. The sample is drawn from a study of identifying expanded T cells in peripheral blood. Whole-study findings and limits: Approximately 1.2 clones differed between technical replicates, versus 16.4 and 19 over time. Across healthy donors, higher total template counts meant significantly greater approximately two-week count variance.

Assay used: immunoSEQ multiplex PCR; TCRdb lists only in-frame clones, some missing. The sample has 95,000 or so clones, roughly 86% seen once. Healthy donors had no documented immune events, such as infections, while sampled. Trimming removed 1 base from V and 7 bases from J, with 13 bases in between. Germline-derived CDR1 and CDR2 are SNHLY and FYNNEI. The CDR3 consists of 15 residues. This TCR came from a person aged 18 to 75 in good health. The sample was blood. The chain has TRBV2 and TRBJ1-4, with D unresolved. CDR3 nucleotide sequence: TGTGCCAGCAGTGAAGACAGAAAAGTCGGTGAAAAACTGTTTTTT. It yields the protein CASSEDRKVGEKLFF.